This entry is about one T cell receptor (beta chain). What it recognizes is unknown. The sample belongs to a study of blood T cells in healthy people across ages. Study-level points and caveats: Investigators treated diversity estimates from one million T cells as underestimates. Naive T cell percentage showed a strong correlation with TCR beta diversity.

The authors ran a second PCR of about 7 to 12 cycles using a sample-barcoded 5' primer and a J-beta primer mix. TCRdb ran MiXCR on the 5' RACE reads and lists one entry per CDR3 protein. Of roughly 800,000 distinct CDR3 sequences listed, less than 70% were seen once; the top ten hold about two fifths. The authors isolated at least 6.5 million PBMCs per sample. No fewer than 5 micrograms of total RNA were isolated from every sample. The CDR3 is 16 amino acids. CDR1 and CDR2 (germline): SGHRS, YFSETQ. Trimming took 0 bases from V and 1 from J, leaving 13 bases between them. The sequence derives from a man at least 80 years old in good health. The rearrangement links TRBV5-1 to TRBJ2-5; D might be TRBD2 (5 bases). Sequenced material: blood. CDR3 sequence: CASSLAPKSGQETQYF. The CDR3 coding sequence is TGCGCCAGCAGCTTGGCCCCCAAAAGCGGCCAAGAGACCCAGTACTTC.